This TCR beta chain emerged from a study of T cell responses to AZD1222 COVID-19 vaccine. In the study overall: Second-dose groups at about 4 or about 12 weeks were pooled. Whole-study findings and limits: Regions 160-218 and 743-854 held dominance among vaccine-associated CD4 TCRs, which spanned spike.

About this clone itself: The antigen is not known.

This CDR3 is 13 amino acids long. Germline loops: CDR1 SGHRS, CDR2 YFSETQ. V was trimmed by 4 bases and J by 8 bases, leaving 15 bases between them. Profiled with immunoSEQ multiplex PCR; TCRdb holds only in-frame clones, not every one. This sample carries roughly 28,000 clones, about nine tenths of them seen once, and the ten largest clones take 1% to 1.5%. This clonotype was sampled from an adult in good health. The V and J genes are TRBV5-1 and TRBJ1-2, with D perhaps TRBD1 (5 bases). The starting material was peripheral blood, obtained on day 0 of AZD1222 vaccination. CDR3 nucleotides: TGCGCCAGCAGCATCGGGACCTCGGCGGGCTACACCTTC. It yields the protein CASSIGTSAGYTF.